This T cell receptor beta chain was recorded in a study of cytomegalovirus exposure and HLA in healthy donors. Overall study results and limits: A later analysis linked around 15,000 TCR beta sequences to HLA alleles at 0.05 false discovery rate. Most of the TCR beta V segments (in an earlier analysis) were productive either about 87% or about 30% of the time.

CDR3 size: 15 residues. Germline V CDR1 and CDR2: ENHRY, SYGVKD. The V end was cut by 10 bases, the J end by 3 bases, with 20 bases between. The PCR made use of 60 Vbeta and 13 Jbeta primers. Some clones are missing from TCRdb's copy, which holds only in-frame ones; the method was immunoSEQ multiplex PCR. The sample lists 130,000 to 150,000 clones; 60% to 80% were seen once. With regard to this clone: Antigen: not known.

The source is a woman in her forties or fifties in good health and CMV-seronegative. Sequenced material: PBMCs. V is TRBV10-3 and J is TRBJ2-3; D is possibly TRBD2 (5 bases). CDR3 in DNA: TGTGCCACCCGTGTGGGGTCGGGAATTACAGATACGCAGTATTTT. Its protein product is CATRVGSGITDTQYF.